This T cell receptor (beta chain) was obtained from a study of cytomegalovirus exposure and HLA in healthy donors. The PCR was carried out with 60 Vbeta primers and 13 Jbeta primers. Source study methods: Tens of millions of unique TCR beta chains, 9 million to 14 million shared, were counted in a later analysis. The table came from immunoSEQ multiplex PCR; TCRdb's copy has only in-frame clones and leaves some out. The D gene and trimming were derived from the DNA, and the V and J assignments and clone size from that table. The sample yields more than 150,000 clones, 77% seen once. Comment on this clone: Its antigen is undetermined.

General study results and limits: TCR beta chains associated with HLA were, in a later analysis, more clonally expanded than equally common others. A later analysis reportedly found that, within productive TCRs, an Asian-associated ancestry cluster had fewer N-insertions than the mean observed across the roughly 670 donors. In a later analysis, a missense DCLRE1C variant was linked to TCR beta V- and J-gene trimming.

The receptor was isolated from a man between 18 and 35 years old in good health and CMV-seronegative. Sequencing used PBMCs.

CDR3 coding DNA: TGTGCCAGCAGTGAGGGCGGGAACCCAGATACGCAGTATTTT. Translated: CASSEGGNPDTQYF. The rearrangement uses TRBV6-4 and TRBJ2-3; possibly TRBD2 for D (6 bases). Trimming cost V 3 bases and J 4 bases, with 11 bases left between them. The CDR3 length is 14 residues. Germline CDR1 is MRHNA and CDR2 is SNTAGT.